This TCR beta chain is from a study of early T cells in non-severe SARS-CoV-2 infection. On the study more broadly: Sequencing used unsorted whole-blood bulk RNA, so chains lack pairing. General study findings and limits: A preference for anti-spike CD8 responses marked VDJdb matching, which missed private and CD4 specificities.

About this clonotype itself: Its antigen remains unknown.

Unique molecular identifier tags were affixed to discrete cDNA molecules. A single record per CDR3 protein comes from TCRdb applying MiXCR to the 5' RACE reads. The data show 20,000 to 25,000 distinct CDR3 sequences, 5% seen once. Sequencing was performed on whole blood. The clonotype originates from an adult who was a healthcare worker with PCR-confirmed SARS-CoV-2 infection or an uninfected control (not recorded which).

Here the CDR3 DNA reads TGTGCCAGCAGCCGGGTCCTGACTAGCGGGGGGACCTACGAGCAGTACTTC. This gives the protein CASSRVLTSGGTYEQYF. J is TRBJ2-7 and V is TRBV7-9; 13 bases line up with TRBD2. The CDR3 loop spans 17 amino acids. V trimming: 5 bases; J trimming: 2 bases; junction bases outside the gene matches: 9. CDR1 SEHNR and CDR2 FQNEAQ come from the germline V gene (reference sequence). Based on the CDR3 plus reference TRBV7-9 and TRBJ2-7, the full variable domain is DTGVSQNPRHKITKRGQNVTFRCDPISEHNRLYWYRQTLGQGPEFLTYFQNEAQLEKSRLLSDRFSAERPKGSFSTLEIQRTEQGDSAMYLCASSRVLTSGGTYEQYFGPGTRLTVT.